The T cell receptor beta chain described here comes from a study of T cells in localized non-small cell lung cancer (dated by TCRdb to the early 2020s). With regard to the full study: The study examined T cell repertoires in a few hundred patients with early-stage NSCLC and compared tumors with uninvolved tumor-adjacent lungs. The cohort was made up of roughly 250 treatment-naive NSCLC patients whose localized lung tumors had been resected. Of the NSCLC patients, roughly 130 were male and roughly 100 were female, and the mean age was approximately 64 years. The study at large found these results: Because of the exploratory design, TCR variables were selected using unadjusted p-values without false-discovery rate correction. Uninvolved tumor-adjacent lung showed the highest T cell clonality, higher than tumor, which suggests more focused antigenic responses in the uninvolved tumor-adjacent lung. Because multi-region sequencing of the tumors was not done, intratumor heterogeneity could not be ruled out. A median of 57 of the top 100 tumor clones turned up in the paired uninvolved adjacent lung, and approximately 30 of those clones also ranked among the top 100 of that same adjacent lung. Longer overall survival was associated with higher T cell density in blood, whereas shorter survival was associated with higher clonality in adjacent lung.

At diagnosis, peripheral blood, uninvolved tumor-adjacent lung and tumor were collected and stored as a combination of fresh-frozen and FFPE material. For TCR repertoire profiling, the blood samples were analyzed as peripheral blood mononuclear cells. By sample share, this clone is medium-sized (0.01 to 0.1%). Its recognized antigen is unknown. The record has no base qualities; no much larger clone is one base away. TCR beta CDR3 regions were sequenced from DNA using the immunoSEQ Assay. The authors processed their data as follows. T cell density was computed as TCR beta template counts normalized to usable DNA estimated by amplifying housekeeping genes. Richness was estimated using the preseqR package, with extrapolation to 400,000 templates for PBMC samples and to 120,000 templates for tissue samples. Clonality was taken to be one minus Pielou's evenness. Tissue-enriched TCRs were identified by differential abundance testing using productive amino-acid clonotypes, minimum total count 5 and alpha 0.1. The Jaccard Index and the Morisita Overlap Index were used to measure how much the repertoires overlapped between compartments. GLIPH clustered TCR beta CDR3s with public tetramer-defined viral CDR3s; viral motifs required at least three viral sequences plus V-gene enrichment. TCRdb provides this immuneACCESS table in a form limited to in-frame rearrangements. Some clones are lacking; in checked studies, under half of them reflect an unresolved V gene, and why the rest are absent is not known. V and J calls and clone size are as listed in that table; D and trimming were resolved from the DNA. This sample gives 38,000 or so clones in total; about nine tenths of them show up just once. Jointly, the top ten make up about 5% of the sample.

The germline V gene encodes CDR1 SQVTM and CDR2 ANQGSEA. V loses 6 bases at its end and J loses 4 bases; junction bases beyond the gene matches: 7. The cysteine opens and the phenylalanine closes a CDR3 of 13 amino acids. The CDR3 DNA has 39 bases and is translated from base 1. The clonotype was recovered from a male donor aged 60 or older with stage II lung adenocarcinoma. The sequencing here drew on peripheral blood mononuclear cells, taken before any cancer treatment. The chain is encoded by TRBV29-1 joined to TRBJ1-1; TRBD1 matches 8 bases in the middle. The CDR3 has the sequence CSVDRARGTEAFF. The nucleotide sequence is TGCAGCGTGGACAGGGCGAGGGGCACTGAAGCTTTCTTT.